This T cell receptor (beta chain) was identified in a study of T cell repertoires in cytomegalovirus infection. This clonotype was observed a few times. Its antigen remains unidentified. From germline, CDR1 is SQVTM and CDR2 ANQGSEA. V shed 7 bases, J shed 8 bases, and the junction held 6 bases outside the gene matches. The CDR3 runs 13 residues. TCRdb processed the reads anew with MiXCR; each CDR3 protein has one entry. This table has approximately 200,000 distinct CDR3 sequences, about 28% appearing once. Study-wide points: Summed frequency of public TCR beta families distinguished CMV carriers with the relevant HLA.

This TCR was sampled from a human donor in good health (CMV status not recorded). Some clones in this sample may be carry-over from other donors' samples. V usage is TRBV29-1 and J usage is TRBJ1-6; 9 bases line up with TRBD1. What was sequenced was PBMCs. Here the CDR3 reads CSAGTGRDSPLHF. The CDR3 nucleotides are TGCAGCGCCGGGACAGGGCGGGATTCACCCCTCCACTTT.